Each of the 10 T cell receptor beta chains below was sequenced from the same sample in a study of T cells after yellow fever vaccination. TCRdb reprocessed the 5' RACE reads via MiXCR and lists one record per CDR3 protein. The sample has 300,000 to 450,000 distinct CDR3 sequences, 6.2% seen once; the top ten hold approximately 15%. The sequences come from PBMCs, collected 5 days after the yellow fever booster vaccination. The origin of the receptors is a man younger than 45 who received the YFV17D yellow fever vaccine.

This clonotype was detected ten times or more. The CDR3 is CASSSTGNRWEKLFF. The CDR3 region has the DNA TGTGCCAGCAGCTCAACAGGAAACCGGTGGGAAAAACTGTTTTTT. The chain couples TRBV7-2 to TRBJ1-4; D is possibly TRBD1 (5 bases). From germline, CDR1 is SGHTA and CDR2 FQGNSA. V was shortened by 4 bases and J by 8 bases, with 17 bases between the two germline ends. The CDR3 sequence is 15 residues long.

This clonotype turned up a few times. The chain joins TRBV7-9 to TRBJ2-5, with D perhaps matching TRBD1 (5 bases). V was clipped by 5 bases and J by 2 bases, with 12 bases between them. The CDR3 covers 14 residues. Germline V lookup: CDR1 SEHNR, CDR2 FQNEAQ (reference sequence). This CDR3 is CASSPRQIQETQYF. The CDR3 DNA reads TGTGCCAGCAGCCCCAGACAGATACAAGAGACCCAGTACTTC. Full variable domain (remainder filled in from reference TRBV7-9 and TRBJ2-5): DTGVSQNPRHKITKRGQNVTFRCDPISEHNRLYWYRQTLGQGPEFLTYFQNEAQLEKSRLLSDRFSAERPKGSFSTLEIQRTEQGDSAMYLCASSPRQIQETQYFGPGTRLLVL.

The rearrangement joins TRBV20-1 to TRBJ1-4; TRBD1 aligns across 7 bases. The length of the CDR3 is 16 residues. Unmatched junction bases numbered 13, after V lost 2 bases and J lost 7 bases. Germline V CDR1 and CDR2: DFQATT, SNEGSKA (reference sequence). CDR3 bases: TGCAGTGCTAGAAGGGGGCGGGGACCTCTAGGTGAAAAACTGTTTTTT. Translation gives CSARRGRGPLGEKLFF.

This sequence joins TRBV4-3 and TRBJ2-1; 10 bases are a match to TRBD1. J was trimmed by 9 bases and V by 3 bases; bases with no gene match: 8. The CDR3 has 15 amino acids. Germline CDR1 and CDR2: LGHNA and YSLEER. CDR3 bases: TGCGCCAGCAGCCAGGGACAGGGGCCGGGGGGTGAGCAGTTCTTC. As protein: CASSQGQGPGGEQFF.

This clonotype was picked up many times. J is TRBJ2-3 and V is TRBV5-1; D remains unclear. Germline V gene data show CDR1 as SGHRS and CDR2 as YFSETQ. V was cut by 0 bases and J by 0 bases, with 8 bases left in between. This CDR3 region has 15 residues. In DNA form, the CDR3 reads TGCGCCAGCAGCTTGGTTGACGGTAGCACAGATACGCAGTATTTT. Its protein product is CASSLVDGSTDTQYF.

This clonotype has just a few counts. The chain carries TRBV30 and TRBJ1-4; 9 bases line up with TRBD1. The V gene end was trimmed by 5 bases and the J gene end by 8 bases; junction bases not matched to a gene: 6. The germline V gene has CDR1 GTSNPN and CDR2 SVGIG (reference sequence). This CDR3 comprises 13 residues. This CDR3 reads CAWAAQGAEKLFF. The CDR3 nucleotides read TGTGCCTGGGCGGCACAGGGGGCAGAAAAACTGTTTTTT.

In DNA form, the CDR3 reads TGTGCTAGTGGTTTTTATTCCGGGACAGGGACCTACGAGCAGTACTTC. This codes for CASGFYSGTGTYEQYF. This chain links TRBV12-5 with TRBJ2-7; 9 bases line up with TRBD1. Per germline, CDR1 LGHNT and CDR2 FRNRAP. The ends lost 3 bases at V and 2 bases at J; junction bases unmatched: 8. CDR3 length equals 16 residues. Complete variable domain (other parts from reference TRBV12-5 and TRBJ2-7): DARVTQTPRHKVTEMGQEVTMRCQPILGHNTVFWYRQTMMQGLELLAYFRNRAPLDDSGMPKDRFSAEMPDATLATLKIQPSEPRDSAVYFCASGFYSGTGTYEQYFGPGTRLTVT.

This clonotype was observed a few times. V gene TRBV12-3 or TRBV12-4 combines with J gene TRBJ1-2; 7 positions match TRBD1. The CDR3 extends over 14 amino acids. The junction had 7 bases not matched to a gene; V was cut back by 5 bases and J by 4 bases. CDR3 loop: CASSRQGGGYGYTF. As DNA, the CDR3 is TGTGCCAGCAGTCGACAGGGAGGTGGCTATGGCTACACCTTC.

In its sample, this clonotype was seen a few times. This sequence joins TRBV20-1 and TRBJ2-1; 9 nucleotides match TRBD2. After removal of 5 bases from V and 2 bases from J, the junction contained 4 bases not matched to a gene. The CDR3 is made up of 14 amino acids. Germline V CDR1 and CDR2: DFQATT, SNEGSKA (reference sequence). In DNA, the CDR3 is TGCAGTGCTCCTCTAGCGGGACCCTACAATGAGCAGTTCTTC. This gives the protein CSAPLAGPYNEQFF.

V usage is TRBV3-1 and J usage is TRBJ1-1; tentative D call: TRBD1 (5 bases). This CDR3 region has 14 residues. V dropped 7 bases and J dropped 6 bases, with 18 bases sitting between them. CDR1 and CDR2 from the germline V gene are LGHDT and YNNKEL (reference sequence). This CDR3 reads CASTSGLLDAEAFF. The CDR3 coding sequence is TGTGCCAGCACCTCGGGACTCCTTGACGCTGAAGCTTTCTTT. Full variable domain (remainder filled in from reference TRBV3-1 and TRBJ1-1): DTAVSQTPKYLVTQMGNDKSIKCEQNLGHDTMYWYKQDSKKFLKIMFSYNNKELIINETVPNRFSPKSPDKAHLNLHINSLELGDSAVYFCASTSGLLDAEAFFGQGTRLTVV.